The present T cell receptor (beta chain) was sequenced within a study of cytomegalovirus exposure and HLA in healthy donors. Profiled with immunoSEQ multiplex PCR; TCRdb holds only in-frame clones, not every one. The sample lists approximately 100,000 clones; roughly 87% were seen once. Sequenced material: PBMCs. The clonotype was recovered from a man younger than 30 in good health and CMV-seropositive.

The CDR3 reads CASSPSGYGETQYF. As DNA, the CDR3 is TGTGCCAGCTCACCGTCGGGGTATGGGGAGACCCAGTACTTC. The chain joins TRBV18 to TRBJ2-5; possible D gene TRBD2, 5 bases. Trimming shortened V by 3 bases and J by 5 bases, and 13 bases separated the two germline ends. CDR3 length: 14 amino acids. The germline V gene encodes CDR1 KGHSH and CDR2 LQKENI.